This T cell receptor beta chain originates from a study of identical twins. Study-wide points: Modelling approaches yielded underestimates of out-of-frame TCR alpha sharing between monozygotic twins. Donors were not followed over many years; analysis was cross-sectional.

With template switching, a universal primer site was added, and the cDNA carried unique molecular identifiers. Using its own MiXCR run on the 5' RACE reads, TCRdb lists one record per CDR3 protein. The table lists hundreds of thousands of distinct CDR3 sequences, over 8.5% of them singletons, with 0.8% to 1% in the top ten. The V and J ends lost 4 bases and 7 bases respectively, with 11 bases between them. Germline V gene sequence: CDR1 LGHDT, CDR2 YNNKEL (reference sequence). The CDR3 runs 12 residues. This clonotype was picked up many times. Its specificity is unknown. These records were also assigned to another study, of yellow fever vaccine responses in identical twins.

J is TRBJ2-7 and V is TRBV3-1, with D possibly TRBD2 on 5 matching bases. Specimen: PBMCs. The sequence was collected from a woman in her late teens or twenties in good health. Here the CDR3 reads CASSPGLGEQYF. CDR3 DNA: TGTGCCAGCAGCCCGGGGTTGGGTGAGCAGTACTTC.